The 16 T cell receptor beta chains in this list originate from one sample, sequenced in a study of response to subunit inactivated influenza vaccine. TCRdb re-derived calls from the RT-PCR reads in MiXCR, one entry per CDR3 protein. The repertoire holds about 780,000 distinct CDR3 sequences, with roughly 18% as singletons. The sample in question was PBMCs from blood, obtained 4 to 6 days after vaccination. All receptors come from a man aged 50 to 60 who received an inactivated influenza vaccine.

This clonotype was observed many times. The chain links TRBV29-1 to TRBJ2-1; D is ambiguous. The CDR3 contains 12 residues. The V end was cut by 7 bases, the J end by 5 bases, with 12 bases between. Germline V lookup: CDR1 SQVTM, CDR2 ANQGSEA. The DNA of the CDR3 is TGCAGCGACCGGACGTTTGACAATGAGCAGTTCTTC. Translated, it gives CSDRTFDNEQFF.

This clonotype came up once. The chain joins TRBV10-3 to TRBJ1-1, with no clear D. The CDR3 loop spans 17 amino acids. The germline V gene has CDR1 ENHRY and CDR2 SYGVKD. Trimming shortened V by 3 bases and J by 4 bases, and 21 bases separated the two germline ends. CDR3 sequence: CAISDSGPGRHVTEAFF. The CDR3 region has the DNA TGTGCCATCAGTGATAGTGGGCCGGGCCGTCACGTCACTGAAGCTTTCTTT.

This clonotype has just a few counts. The CDR3 protein is CASSRPWGAGTEAFF. The CDR3 region has the DNA TGTGCCAGCAGCCGTCCCTGGGGCGCAGGAACTGAAGCTTTCTTT. The rearrangement joins TRBV5-6 to TRBJ1-1; D is possibly TRBD1 (5 bases). V shed 4 bases and J shed 5 bases, with 18 bases lying between them. Per the germline V gene, CDR1 is SGHDT and CDR2 is YYEEEE. CDR3 length: 15 residues. The full variable domain, its missing parts supplied by reference TRBV5-6 and TRBJ1-1, is DAGVTQSPTHLIKTRGQQVTLRCSPKSGHDTVSWYQQALGQGPQFIFQYYEEEERQRGNFPDRFSGHQFPNYSSELNVNALLLGDSALYLCASSRPWGAGTEAFFGQGTRLTVV.

This clonotype was found many times. The J gene is TRBJ2-1, the V gene TRBV4-1; D gene unclear. This CDR3 contains 13 residues. V dropped 4 bases and J dropped 5 bases, with 9 bases sitting between them. The germline CDR1 and CDR2 sequences are MGHRA and YSYEKL. CDR3 DNA: TGCGCCAGCAGCCTTTACACAGACAATGAGCAGTTCTTC. The encoded protein is CASSLYTDNEQFF.

This clonotype was detected many times. The V gene is TRBV7-2, the J gene TRBJ2-7; weak D call: TRBD2 (5 bases). CDR1 SGHTA and CDR2 FQGNSA come from the germline V gene. V lost 3 bases and J lost 0, with 9 bases in between. This CDR3 is 14 amino acids long. The CDR3 spells CASSFRGSSYEQYF. The CDR3 region has the DNA TGTGCCAGCAGCTTTCGGGGAAGCTCCTACGAGCAGTACTTC.

The chain joins TRBV7-9 to TRBJ2-4; D possibly corresponds to TRBD2 (5 bases). This CDR3 is 13 amino acids long. V lost 4 bases and J 6 bases, leaving 10 bases between the germline ends. Germline CDR1 is SEHNR and CDR2 is FQNEAQ (reference sequence). The DNA for the CDR3 is TGTGCCAGCAGCTCTGGACTCTCAAACATTCAGTACTTC. As protein: CASSSGLSNIQYF.

The count of this clonotype is one. V and J are TRBV4-2 and TRBJ1-4; 8 bases align to TRBD1. From germline, CDR1 is LGHNA and CDR2 YNFKEQ. J was trimmed by 8 bases and V by 4 bases; bases with no gene match: 9. The CDR3 loop spans 15 amino acids. DNA of the CDR3: TGTGCCAGCAGCCTCTTCCAGGGGGCCGGGGAAAAACTGTTTTTT. Translating it yields CASSLFQGAGEKLFF.

The rearrangement links TRBV11-1 to TRBJ2-1; 13 bases line up with TRBD2. This CDR3 spans 16 amino acids. The germline V gene encodes CDR1 SGHAT and CDR2 FQDESV (reference sequence). Trimming cost V 6 bases and J 7 bases; bases outside gene matches: 9. The CDR3 DNA reads TGTGCCAGCAGGCGAGAACTAGCGGGAGGGCAAAATGAGCAGTTCTTC. This gives the protein CASRRELAGGQNEQFF.

The rearrangement joins TRBV15 to TRBJ2-5; 11 positions match TRBD1. The CDR3 is 17 residues long. The germline V gene has CDR1 LNHNV and CDR2 YYDKDF (reference sequence). V shed 2 bases, J shed 4 bases, and the junction held 9 bases outside the gene matches. As DNA, the CDR3 is TGTGCCACCAGCAGACTCGGCCGGGACAGGGGGGTAGAGACCCAGTACTTC. It encodes CATSRLGRDRGVETQYF.

This clonotype has ten or more counts. V and J are TRBV12-3 or TRBV12-4 and TRBJ2-7; tentatively, D is TRBD1 (5 bases). V gave up 5 bases and J gave up 0 bases, with 14 bases separating them. The CDR3 is 15 residues long. CDR3 sequence reads: CASSPRTPVSYEQYF. The CDR3 nucleotides are TGTGCCAGCAGTCCGCGGACACCCGTCTCCTACGAGCAGTACTTC.

The chain carries TRBV7-9 and TRBJ2-7; possibly TRBD1 or TRBD2 for D (5 bases each). V lost 5 bases and J lost 5, with 13 bases in between. CDR1 and CDR2 from the germline V gene are SEHNR and FQNEAQ (reference sequence). The CDR3 is 13 amino acids. The CDR3: CASSPWDRNEQYF. The CDR3 region has the DNA TGTGCCAGCAGCCCATGGGACCGGAACGAGCAGTACTTC. Complete variable domain (other parts from reference TRBV7-9 and TRBJ2-7): DTGVSQNPRHKITKRGQNVTFRCDPISEHNRLYWYRQTLGQGPEFLTYFQNEAQLEKSRLLSDRFSAERPKGSFSTLEIQRTEQGDSAMYLCASSPWDRNEQYFGPGTRLTVT.

The V call is TRBV7-2, the J call TRBJ2-3; D is possibly TRBD1 or TRBD2 (5 bases each). Germline CDR1 is SGHTA and CDR2 is FQGNSA. The CDR3 is made up of 17 amino acids. The V end lost 0 bases, the J end lost 0 bases, and 13 bases lay between the germline ends. The DNA of the CDR3 is TGTGCCAGCAGCTTAGCGGGGCGGGTATCTAGCACAGATACGCAGTATTTT. The encoded protein is CASSLAGRVSSTDTQYF. The full variable domain, with the rest looked up from reference TRBV7-2 and TRBJ2-3, is GAGVSQSPSNKVTEKGKDVELRCDPISGHTALYWYRQSLGQGLEFLIYFQGNSAPDKSGLPSDRFSAERTGGSVSTLTIQRTQQEDSAVYLCASSLAGRVSSTDTQYFGPGTRLTVL.

The J gene is TRBJ1-2, the V gene TRBV20-1; no reliable D call. Germline CDR1 and CDR2: DFQATT and SNEGSKA (reference sequence). This CDR3 is built from 15 residues. The V end was cut by 0 bases, the J end by 3 bases, with 14 bases between. The CDR3 DNA reads as TGCAGTGCTAGAGATTTGGCAGGAACCCACTATGGCTACACCTTC. Encoded protein: CSARDLAGTHYGYTF.

This clonotype was seen a few times. The rearrangement uses TRBV25-1 and TRBJ2-2, with 7 bases fitting TRBD1. CDR3 length: 17 residues. The V gene's germline CDR1 is MGHDK and CDR2 SYGVNS. The trim removed 2 bases at V and 1 base at J, leaving 7 bases unmatched. The CDR3 protein is CASSERQGHGNTGELFF. CDR3 nucleotide sequence: TGTGCCAGCAGTGAAAGACAGGGTCACGGGAACACCGGGGAGCTGTTTTTT.

This clonotype was observed a handful of times. The chain combines TRBV12-3 or TRBV12-4 with TRBJ1-5; the D is unclear. The ends were cut back, 4 bases at V and 0 bases at J, with 28 bases in the middle. The CDR3 sequence is 21 residues long. For the CDR3, the DNA is TGTGCCAGCAGTTCTACAAGGGCTGTGCCGCCGTTCGAATATAGCAATCAGCCCCAGCATTTT. Translation: CASSSTRAVPPFEYSNQPQHF.

V is TRBV5-1 and J is TRBJ2-5; 8 nucleotides line up with TRBD1. Trimming removed 4 bases from V and 2 bases from J; junction bases left unmatched: 7. CDR1 is SGHRS, CDR2 YFSETQ, per germline. The CDR3 spans 15 residues. The CDR3 spells CASSPARGRQETQYF. The CDR3 nucleotides read TGCGCCAGCAGCCCGGCCAGGGGGCGGCAAGAGACCCAGTACTTC.